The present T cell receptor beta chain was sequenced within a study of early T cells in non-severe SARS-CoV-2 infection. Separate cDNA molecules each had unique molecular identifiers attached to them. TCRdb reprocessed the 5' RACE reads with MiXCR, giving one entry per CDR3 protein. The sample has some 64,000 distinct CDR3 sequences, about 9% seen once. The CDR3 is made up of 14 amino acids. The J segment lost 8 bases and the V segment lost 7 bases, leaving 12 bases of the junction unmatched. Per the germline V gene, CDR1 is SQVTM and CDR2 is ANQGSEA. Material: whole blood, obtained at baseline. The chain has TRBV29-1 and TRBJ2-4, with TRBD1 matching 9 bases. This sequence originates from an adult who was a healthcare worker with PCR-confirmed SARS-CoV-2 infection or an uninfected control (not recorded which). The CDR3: CSGRVQGARDIQYF. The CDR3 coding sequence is TGCAGCGGCCGCGTACAGGGGGCGCGAGACATTCAGTACTTC.